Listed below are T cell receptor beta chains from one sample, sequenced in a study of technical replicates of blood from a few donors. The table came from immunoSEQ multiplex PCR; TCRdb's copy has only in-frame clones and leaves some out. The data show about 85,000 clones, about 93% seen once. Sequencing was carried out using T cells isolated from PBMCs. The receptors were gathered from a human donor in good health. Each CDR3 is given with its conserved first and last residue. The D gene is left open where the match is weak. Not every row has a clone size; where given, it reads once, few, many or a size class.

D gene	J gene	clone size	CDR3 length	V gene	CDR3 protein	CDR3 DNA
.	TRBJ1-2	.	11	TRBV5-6	CASSAQGGYTF	TGTGCCAGCAGCGCCCAGGGTGGCTACACCTTC
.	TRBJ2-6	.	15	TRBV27	CASSLSLSGANVLTF	TGTGCCAGCAGTTTGTCACTTTCTGGGGCCAACGTCCTGACTTTC
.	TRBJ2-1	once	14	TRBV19	CASSKGTHPREQFF	TGTGCCAGTAGTAAGGGGACACATCCGCGAGAGCAGTTCTTC
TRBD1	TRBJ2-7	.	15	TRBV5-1	CASDRGTGGFYEQYF	TGCGCCAGCGACCGTGGGACAGGGGGCTTTTACGAGCAGTACTTC
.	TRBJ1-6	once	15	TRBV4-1	CASSLTQGGNSPLHF	TGCGCCAGCAGCCTTACACAGGGCGGTAATTCACCCCTCCACTTT
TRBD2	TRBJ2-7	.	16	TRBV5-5	CASSSGLAGVNYEQYF	TGTGCCAGCAGCTCGGGACTAGCGGGAGTGAACTACGAGCAGTACTTC
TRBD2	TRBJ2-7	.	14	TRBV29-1	CSVVTSGSSYEQYF	TGCAGCGTCGTGACTAGCGGGAGCTCCTACGAGCAGTACTTC
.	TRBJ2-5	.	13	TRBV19	CASSIGSQETQYF	TGTGCCAGTAGTATTGGGAGTCAAGAGACCCAGTACTTC
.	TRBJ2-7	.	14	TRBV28	CASSHADSPYEQYF	TGTGCCAGCAGCCACGCTGACAGTCCCTACGAGCAGTACTTC
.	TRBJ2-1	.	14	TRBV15	CATSIRSSYNEQFF	TGTGCCACCAGCATTAGAAGCTCCTACAATGAGCAGTTCTTC
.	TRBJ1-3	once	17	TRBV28	CASRQPVYTGTGNTIYF	TGTGCCAGCAGACAACCAGTATATACGGGTACTGGAAACACCATATATTTT
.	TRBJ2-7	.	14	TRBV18	CASSPSGSSYEQYF	TGTGCCAGCTCACCGTCTGGGAGCTCCTACGAGCAGTACTTC
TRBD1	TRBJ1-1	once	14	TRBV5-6	CASSTRQGLTEAFF	TGTGCCAGCAGCACTCGACAGGGGCTCACTGAAGCTTTCTTT
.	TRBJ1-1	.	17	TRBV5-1	CASSLVEVGGWDTEAFF	TGCGCCAGCAGCTTGGTGGAAGTAGGGGGTTGGGACACTGAAGCTTTCTTT
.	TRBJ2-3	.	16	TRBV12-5	CASGWSDLRSTDTQYF	TGTGCTAGTGGTTGGAGCGACCTACGAAGCACAGATACGCAGTATTTT
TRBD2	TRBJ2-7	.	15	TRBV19	CASRFSAGGGYEQYF	TGTGCCAGTAGATTCTCAGCGGGAGGTGGGTACGAGCAGTACTTC
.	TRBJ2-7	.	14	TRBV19	CASSFADGGYEQYF	TGTGCCAGTAGTTTCGCAGATGGGGGGTACGAGCAGTACTTC
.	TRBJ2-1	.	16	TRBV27	CASSFDRRRGYNEQFF	TGTGCCAGCAGTTTTGATCGCCGTCGCGGCTACAATGAGCAGTTCTTC
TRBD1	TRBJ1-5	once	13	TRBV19	CASSISRQGVQHF	TGTGCCAGTAGTATATCTCGACAGGGGGTCCAGCATTTT
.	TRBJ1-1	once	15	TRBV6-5	CASSSGRGGNTEAFF	TGTGCCAGCAGTTCCGGACGGGGAGGGAACACTGAAGCTTTCTTT
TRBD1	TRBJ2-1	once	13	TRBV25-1	CASRTGFYNEQFF	TGTGCCAGCAGGACAGGGTTCTACAATGAGCAGTTCTTC
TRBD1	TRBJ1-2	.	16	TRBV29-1	CSVEDRGPPWGLSYTF	TGCAGCGTTGAGGACAGGGGCCCCCCGTGGGGACTATCCTACACCTTC
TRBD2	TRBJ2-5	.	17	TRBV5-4	CASSLGGTSGTQETQYF	TGTGCCAGCAGCTTGGGAGGCACTAGCGGTACCCAAGAGACCCAGTACTTC
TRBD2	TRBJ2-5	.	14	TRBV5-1	CASSPGTKKETQYF	TGCGCCAGCAGCCCCGGGACTAAAAAAGAGACCCAGTACTTC
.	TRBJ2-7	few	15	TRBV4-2	CASSQVRLGSYEQYF	TGTGCCAGCAGCCAAGTCCGACTAGGATCCTACGAGCAGTACTTC
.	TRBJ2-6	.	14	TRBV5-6	CASSKGAGANVLTF	TGTGCCAGCAGCAAAGGGGCTGGGGCCAACGTCCTGACTTTC
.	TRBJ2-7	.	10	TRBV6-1	CAVRSGEQYF	TGTGCCGTCCGGTCTGGCGAGCAGTACTTC
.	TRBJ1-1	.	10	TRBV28	CASSFREAFF	TGTGCCAGCAGTTTTCGGGAGGCTTTCTTT
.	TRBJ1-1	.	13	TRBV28	CASFNSLNTEAFF	TGTGCCAGCTTTAACTCCTTGAACACTGAAGCTTTCTTT
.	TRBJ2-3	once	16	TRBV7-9	CASSLDRDSPTDTQYF	TGTGCCAGCAGCTTAGATCGGGACTCCCCCACAGATACGCAGTATTTT
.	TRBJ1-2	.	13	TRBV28	CASSFPLRGGYTF	TGTGCCAGCAGTTTCCCTCTCAGGGGTGGCTACACCTTC
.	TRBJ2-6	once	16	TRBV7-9	CASSLPIVAGANVLTF	TGTGCCAGCAGCCTCCCCATAGTGGCTGGGGCCAACGTCCTGACTTTC
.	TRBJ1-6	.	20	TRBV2	CASSVEEGSPLTFYNSPLHF	TGTGCCAGCAGTGTGGAGGAGGGCAGTCCTTTAACCTTCTATAATTCACCCCTCCACTTT
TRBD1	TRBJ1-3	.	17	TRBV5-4	CASSFAPGQGYGNTIYF	TGTGCCAGCAGCTTCGCCCCGGGACAGGGTTATGGAAACACCATATATTTT
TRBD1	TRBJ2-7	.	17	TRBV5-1	CASSSQYTGGSSYEQYF	TGCGCCAGCAGCTCGCAATACACAGGGGGCAGCTCCTACGAGCAGTACTTC
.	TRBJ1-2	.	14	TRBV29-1	CSVDPGGWPPRYTF	TGCAGCGTTGATCCGGGTGGCTGGCCCCCACGCTACACCTTC
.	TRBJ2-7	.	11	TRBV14	CASRGGYEQYF	TGTGCCAGCCGAGGTGGGTACGAGCAGTACTTC
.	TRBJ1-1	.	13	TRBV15	CATSLTGITEAFF	TGTGCCACCAGCCTCACAGGGATAACTGAAGCTTTCTTT
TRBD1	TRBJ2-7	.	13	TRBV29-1	CSAGTGGIGEQYF	TGCAGCGCTGGGACAGGGGGTATTGGCGAGCAGTACTTC
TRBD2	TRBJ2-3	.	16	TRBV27	CASRLKTSGTGDTQYF	TGTGCCAGCAGGCTAAAAACTAGCGGGACGGGAGATACGCAGTATTTT